This T cell receptor (beta chain) was recorded in a study of T-cell reconstitution after alpha-beta-depleted transplantation in children. V dropped 8 bases and J dropped 5 bases, with 9 bases sitting between them. Looked up from germline, CDR1 is MNHEY and CDR2 is SVGEGT. The CDR3 loop spans 11 amino acids. Study findings and constraints: Alpha-beta T cells about two months after transplant reportedly derived from several hundred expanded graft clones.

This clonotype was counted at least ten times. Its cognate antigen is unknown. During its preparation, the TCRbeta library received unique molecular identifiers. One entry per CDR3 protein, called by TCRdb with MiXCR from the PCR reads. Counted here are several thousand distinct CDR3 sequences, roughly 13% occurring once; the ten biggest clones make up around 49%. The sample in question was PBMCs, mostly from graft donor cells, obtained 60 days after TCRalphabeta/CD19-depleted stem cell transplant. The clonotype was recovered from a patient younger than 10 who had a stem cell transplant for inherited bone marrow failure, so the T cells may come from the graft donor. The chain carries TRBV6-2 or TRBV6-3 and TRBJ1-1; D call uncertain. The CDR3 region is CASRKGTEAFF. The CDR3 DNA sequence: TGTGCCAGCCGGAAAGGAACTGAAGCTTTCTTT.